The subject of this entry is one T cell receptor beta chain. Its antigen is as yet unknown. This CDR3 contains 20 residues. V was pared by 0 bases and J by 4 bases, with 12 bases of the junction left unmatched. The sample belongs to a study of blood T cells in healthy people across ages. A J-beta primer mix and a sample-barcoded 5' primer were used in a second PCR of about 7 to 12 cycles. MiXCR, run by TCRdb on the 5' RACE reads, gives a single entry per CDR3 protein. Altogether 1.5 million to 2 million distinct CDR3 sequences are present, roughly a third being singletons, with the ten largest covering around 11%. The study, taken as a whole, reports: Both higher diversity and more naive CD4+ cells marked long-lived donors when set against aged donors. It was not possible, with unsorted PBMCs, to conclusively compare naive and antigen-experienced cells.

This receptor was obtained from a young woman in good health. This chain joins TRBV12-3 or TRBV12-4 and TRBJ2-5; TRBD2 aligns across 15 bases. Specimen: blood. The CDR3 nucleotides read TGTGCCAGCAGTTTAGCGACCCTCTGGACTAGCGGGGGGGCTGGAGAGACCCAGTACTTC. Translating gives CASSLATLWTSGGAGETQYF.